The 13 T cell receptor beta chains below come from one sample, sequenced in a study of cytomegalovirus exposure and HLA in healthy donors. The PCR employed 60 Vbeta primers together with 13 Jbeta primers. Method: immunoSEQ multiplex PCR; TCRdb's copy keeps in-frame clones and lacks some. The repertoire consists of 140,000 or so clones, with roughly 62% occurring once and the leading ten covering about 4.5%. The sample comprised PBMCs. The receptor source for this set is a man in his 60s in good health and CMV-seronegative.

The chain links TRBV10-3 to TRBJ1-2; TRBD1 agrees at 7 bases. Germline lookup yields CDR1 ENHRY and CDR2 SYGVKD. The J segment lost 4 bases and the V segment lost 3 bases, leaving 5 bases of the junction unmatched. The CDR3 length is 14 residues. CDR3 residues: CAISEETGTYGYTF. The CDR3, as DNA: TGTGCCATCAGTGAAGAGACAGGGACCTATGGCTACACCTTC.

The DNA of the CDR3 is TGTGCCATCAGTGAAAATAGACTAGCGGGAGGAGGGAACACCGGGGAGCTGTTTTTT. Protein product: CAISENRLAGGGNTGELFF. The genes are TRBV10-3 and TRBJ2-2; 13 positions match TRBD2. V dropped 3 bases and J dropped 1; count of bases not matched to a gene: 8. Germline values: CDR1 ENHRY, CDR2 SYGVKD. The CDR3 totals 19 residues.

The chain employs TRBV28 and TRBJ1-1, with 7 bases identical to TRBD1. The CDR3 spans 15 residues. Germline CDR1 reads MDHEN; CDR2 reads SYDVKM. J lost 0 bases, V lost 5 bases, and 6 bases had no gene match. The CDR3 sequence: CASSGGGQVNTEAFF. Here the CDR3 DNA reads TGTGCCAGCAGTGGGGGTGGACAGGTGAACACTGAAGCTTTCTTT.

CDR3 sequence (DNA): TGTGCCAGCAGTTTATATAACAGGGGGATCGACGAGCAGTACTTC. Translating gives CASSLYNRGIDEQYF. The V gene is TRBV27, the J gene TRBJ2-7, with 8 bases fitting TRBD1. CDR1 is MNHEY, CDR2 SMNVEV, per germline (reference sequence). The J segment lost 5 bases and the V segment lost 1 base, leaving 7 bases of the junction unmatched. CDR3 size: 15 residues.

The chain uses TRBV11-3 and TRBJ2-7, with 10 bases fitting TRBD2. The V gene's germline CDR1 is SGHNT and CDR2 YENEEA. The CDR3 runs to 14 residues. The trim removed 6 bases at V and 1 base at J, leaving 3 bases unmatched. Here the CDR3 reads CASRRTSGSYEQYF. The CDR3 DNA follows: TGTGCCAGCAGGAGGACTAGCGGTTCCTACGAGCAGTACTTC.

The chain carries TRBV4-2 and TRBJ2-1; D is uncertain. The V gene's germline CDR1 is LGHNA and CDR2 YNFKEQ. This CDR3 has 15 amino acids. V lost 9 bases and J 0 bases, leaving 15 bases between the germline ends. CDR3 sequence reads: CARRDQRSSYNEQFF. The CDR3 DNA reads TGTGCCAGAAGAGACCAGCGCAGCTCCTACAATGAGCAGTTCTTC.

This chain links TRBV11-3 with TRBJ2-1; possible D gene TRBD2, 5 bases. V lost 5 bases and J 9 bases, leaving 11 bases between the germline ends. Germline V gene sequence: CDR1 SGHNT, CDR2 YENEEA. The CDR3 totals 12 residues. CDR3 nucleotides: TGTGCCAGCAGCCTCCTCGGAGGTGAGCAGTTCTTC. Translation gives CASSLLGGEQFF.

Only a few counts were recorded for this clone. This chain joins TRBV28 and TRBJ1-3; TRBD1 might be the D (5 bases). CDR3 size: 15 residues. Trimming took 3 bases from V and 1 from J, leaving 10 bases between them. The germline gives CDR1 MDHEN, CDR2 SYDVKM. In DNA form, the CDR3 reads TGTGCCAGCAGTTTGGGACTGAGGTCTGGAAACACCATATATTTT. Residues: CASSLGLRSGNTIYF.

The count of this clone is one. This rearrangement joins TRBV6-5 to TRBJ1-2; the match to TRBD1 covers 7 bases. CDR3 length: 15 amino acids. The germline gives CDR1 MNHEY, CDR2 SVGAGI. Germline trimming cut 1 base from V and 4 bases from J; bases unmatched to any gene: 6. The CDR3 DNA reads TGTGCCAGCAGTTACTTGGACAGGCCGGTCTATGGCTACACCTTC. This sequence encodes CASSYLDRPVYGYTF.

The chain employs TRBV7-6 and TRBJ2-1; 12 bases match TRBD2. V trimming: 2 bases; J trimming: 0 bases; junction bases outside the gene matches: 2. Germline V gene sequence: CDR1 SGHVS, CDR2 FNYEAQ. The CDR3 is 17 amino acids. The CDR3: CASSLRTSGISYNEQFF. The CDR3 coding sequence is TGTGCCAGCAGCTTAAGGACTAGCGGGATCTCCTACAATGAGCAGTTCTTC.

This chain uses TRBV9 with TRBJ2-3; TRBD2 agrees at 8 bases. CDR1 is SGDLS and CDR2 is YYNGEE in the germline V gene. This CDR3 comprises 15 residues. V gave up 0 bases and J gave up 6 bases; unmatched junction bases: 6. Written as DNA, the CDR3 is TGTGCCAGCAGCGTAGGGGGCGGGAGGTTGGATACGCAGTATTTT. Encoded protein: CASSVGGGRLDTQYF.

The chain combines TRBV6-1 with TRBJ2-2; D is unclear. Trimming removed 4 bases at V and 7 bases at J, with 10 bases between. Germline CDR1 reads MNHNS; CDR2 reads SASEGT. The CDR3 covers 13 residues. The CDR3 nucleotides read TGTGCCAGCAGTGCCGTTGGAGTCGGGGAGCTGTTTTTT. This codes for CASSAVGVGELFF.

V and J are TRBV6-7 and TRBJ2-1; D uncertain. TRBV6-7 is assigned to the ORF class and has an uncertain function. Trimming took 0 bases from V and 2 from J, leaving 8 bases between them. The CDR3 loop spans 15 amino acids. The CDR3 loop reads CASSYSRRAYNEQFF. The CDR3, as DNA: TGTGCCAGCAGTTACTCCCGTCGGGCCTACAATGAGCAGTTCTTC.